This T cell receptor beta chain is drawn from a study of T cells in Graves' hyperthyroidism and ophthalmopathy. Study-wide findings and caveats: Researchers found most expanded thyroid clonotypes above 0.001 in blood as well. Ophthalmopathy prediction by the model preceded onset by a median 6.5 months.

Trimming at V came to 6 bases and at J to 6 bases, leaving 11 bases not matched to a gene. CDR3 size: 15 residues. At least 3 on the Clinical Activity Score was recorded for ophthalmopathy patients, who also had NOSPECS grade at least 4 and duration under 3 months. Thyroid ultrasound, orbital computed tomography, clinical symptoms, and serum thyroxine and TRAb underpinned diagnoses. This clonotype was observed many times. What it recognizes is unknown. Amplified TCR beta CDR3 regions came from RNA transcripts. In the first-round RT-PCR of the TCR CDR3, the HTBI primer set was used. Using its own MiXCR run on the multiplex PCR reads, TCRdb lists one record per CDR3 protein. The profile covers over 250,000 distinct CDR3 sequences, with around 20% appearing a single time and about 60% taken by the ten largest.

The chain carries TRBV12-3 or TRBV12-4 and TRBJ2-1; TRBD2 aligns across 7 bases. Input material: blood. The receptor was isolated from a man aged 30-40 years with Graves' ophthalmopathy. DNA of the CDR3: TGTGCCAGCAGGCCCGAGCGGGACCATCGCAATGAGCAGTTCTTC. Residues: CASRPERDHRNEQFF.